These T cell receptor beta chains were read from a single sample in a study of T cell responses to AZD1222 COVID-19 vaccine. Assay: immunoSEQ multiplex PCR; the TCRdb copy retains only in-frame clones and omits some. The sample records more than 250,000 clones, approximately 95% being singletons. The material sequenced was peripheral blood, taken on day 0 of AZD1222 vaccination. The source of these receptors is an adult in good health. Each CDR3 is given with its conserved first and last residue. D genes are given only for firm matches. Clone size appears in some rows only: once, few, many, or a class for an expanded clone.

TRBD1	TRBV4-2	NA	TRBJ1-2	CASSPHRGGYTF	TGTGCCAGCAGTCCTCACAGGGGCGGCTACACCTTC
NA	TRBV19	NA	TRBJ1-3	CASGGTSGNTIYF	TGTGCCAGCGGGGGTACCTCTGGAAACACCATATATTTT
NA	TRBV3-1/TRBV3-2	NA	TRBJ1-2	CASSQDHGGGYTF	TGTGCCAGCAGCCAAGATCATGGCGGGGGCTACACCTTC
NA	TRBV28	NA	TRBJ2-2	CASSRGQNTGELFF	TGTGCCAGCAGTAGAGGACAGAACACCGGGGAGCTGTTTTTT
NA	TRBV4-1	NA	TRBJ2-1	CASSQEWSNEQFF	TGCGCCAGCAGCCAAGAGTGGTCCAATGAGCAGTTCTTC
TRBD1	TRBV12-3/TRBV12-4	NA	TRBJ1-2	CASSGGQGESYTF	TGTGCCAGCAGTGGGGGACAGGGGGAGAGCTACACCTTC
NA	TRBV28	NA	TRBJ1-1	CASSLPVNTEAFF	TGTGCCAGCAGTCTACCGGTGAACACTGAAGCTTTCTTT
TRBD2	TRBV3-1/TRBV3-2	NA	TRBJ2-1	CASSQEGLAGGEQFF	TGTGCCAGCAGCCAAGAGGGACTAGCGGGGGGCGAGCAGTTCTTC
TRBD2	TRBV4-3	NA	TRBJ2-2	CASSQEDGEGTGELFF	TGCGCCAGCAGCCAAGAGGACGGGGAGGGTACCGGGGAGCTGTTTTTT
NA	TRBV5-4	NA	TRBJ1-1	CASSRESSMNTEAFF	TGTGCCAGCAGCCGGGAATCTTCCATGAACACTGAAGCTTTCTTT
NA	TRBV5-6	NA	TRBJ2-7	CASSSEGVGYEQYF	TGTGCCAGCAGCTCCGAGGGCGTTGGGTACGAGCAGTACTTC
NA	TRBV7-8	NA	TRBJ2-1	CASSLVRVSYNEQFF	TGTGCCAGCAGCTTAGTCCGGGTCTCCTACAATGAGCAGTTCTTC
NA	TRBV2	NA	TRBJ2-2	CASNRDFLNTGELFF	TGTGCCAGCAACCGGGACTTCCTAAACACCGGGGAGCTGTTTTTT
TRBD1	TRBV10-3	NA	TRBJ2-7	CAISTGTGGYEQYF	TGTGCCATCAGCACCGGGACAGGGGGCTACGAGCAGTACTTC
NA	TRBV13	NA	TRBJ1-1	CASSLEGLGNTEAFF	TGTGCCAGCAGCTTAGAGGGATTGGGGAACACTGAAGCTTTCTTT
NA	TRBV19	NA	TRBJ2-2	CASSIPGELFF	TGTGCCAGTAGTATTCCCGGGGAGCTGTTTTTT
TRBD1	TRBV23-1	NA	TRBJ1-1	CASCATSGALDRGDTEAFF	TGCGCCAGCTGCGCCACCTCGGGGGCCCTGGACAGGGGGGACACTGAAGCTTTCTTT
NA	TRBV5-5	NA	TRBJ2-1	CASSLAATAEYNEQFF	TGTGCCAGCAGCTTGGCCGCGACAGCGGAATACAATGAGCAGTTCTTC
TRBD2	TRBV2	once	TRBJ2-5	CASKEGGETQYF	TGTGCCAGCAAGGAGGGAGGGGAGACCCAGTACTTC
NA	TRBV27	NA	TRBJ1-5	CASSYGGNQPQHF	TGTGCCAGCAGTTACGGGGGTAATCAGCCCCAGCATTTT
NA	TRBV7-9	NA	TRBJ2-5	CASSFLAGAGETQYF	TGTGCCAGCAGCTTCCTCGCGGGGGCAGGGGAGACCCAGTACTTC
NA	TRBV9	once	TRBJ2-2	CASTPTGTYNTGELFF	TGTGCCAGCACCCCCACCGGGACTTACAACACCGGGGAGCTGTTTTTT
NA	TRBV2	NA	TRBJ1-5	CASRRGNQPQHF	TGTGCCAGCAGGAGAGGGAATCAGCCCCAGCATTTT
NA	TRBV7-8	NA	TRBJ1-5	CASSLAGEGISNQPQHF	TGTGCCAGCAGCTTAGCCGGGGAGGGGATAAGCAATCAGCCCCAGCATTTT
TRBD1	TRBV27	NA	TRBJ1-6	CASSFLGRDRGRSPLHF	TGTGCCAGCAGTTTCCTTGGGCGGGACAGGGGTCGATCACCCCTCCACTTT
NA	TRBV2	few	TRBJ2-2	CASSEGRAGELFF	TGTGCCAGCAGTGAGGGGCGAGCCGGGGAGCTGTTTTTT
TRBD2	TRBV2	NA	TRBJ2-3	CAGPSASGGSTDTQYF	TGTGCCGGCCCCTCGGCTAGCGGGGGATCCACAGATACGCAGTATTTT
NA	TRBV27	NA	TRBJ2-1	CASGVGVYNEQFF	TGTGCCAGCGGGGTGGGAGTATACAATGAGCAGTTCTTC
NA	TRBV4-3	NA	TRBJ2-1	CASSPEGHSYNEQFF	TGCGCCAGCAGCCCGGAGGGACACAGCTACAATGAGCAGTTCTTC
TRBD1	TRBV5-1	NA	TRBJ2-7	CASSLEGTARWYF	TGCGCCAGCAGCTTGGAGGGGACAGCCAGGTGGTACTTC
TRBD1	TRBV5-1	NA	TRBJ2-7	CASSLGGQGGSYEQYF	TGCGCCAGCAGCTTGGGAGGACAGGGTGGCTCCTACGAGCAGTACTTC
TRBD1	TRBV11-2	once	TRBJ2-1	CASSLRFGGTGTNEQFF	TGTGCCAGCAGCTTAAGGTTTGGAGGGACAGGAACCAATGAGCAGTTCTTC
TRBD1	TRBV7-9	NA	TRBJ1-2	CASSPTGIDGYTF	TGTGCCAGCAGCCCGACAGGGATTGATGGCTACACCTTC
NA	TRBV5-1	NA	TRBJ2-7	CASSPDGSSTSYEQYF	TGCGCCAGCAGCCCCGACGGCTCCTCTACCTCCTACGAGCAGTACTTC
NA	TRBV2	NA	TRBJ2-3	CASSERTDTQYF	TGTGCCAGCAGTGAGCGCACAGATACGCAGTATTTT
NA	TRBV4-1	NA	TRBJ1-4	CASSQDRGANEKLFF	TGCGCCAGCAGCCAAGATCGTGGGGCCAATGAAAAACTGTTTTTT
TRBD2	TRBV28	NA	TRBJ2-7	CASRAGGYEQYF	TGTGCCAGCAGGGCGGGAGGGTACGAGCAGTACTTC
NA	TRBV2	NA	TRBJ1-5	CASSAHKGGGQPQHF	TGTGCCAGCAGTGCCCACAAGGGGGGGGGTCAGCCCCAGCATTTT
NA	TRBV29-1	NA	TRBJ1-2	CSDLDGRGYTF	TGCAGCGACCTGGACGGCCGTGGCTACACCTTC
NA	TRBV5-1	NA	TRBJ2-5	CASSEGRPPGTQYF	TGCGCCAGCAGCGAAGGTCGGCCGCCTGGGACCCAGTACTTC
TRBD1	TRBV2	NA	TRBJ2-5	CASSDPSGVGGGETQYF	TGTGCCAGCAGTGACCCTTCCGGTGTAGGGGGCGGAGAGACCCAGTACTTC
TRBD1	TRBV19	NA	TRBJ1-1	CASSSPRDRNTEAFF	TGTGCCAGTAGTTCTCCCCGGGACAGGAACACTGAAGCTTTCTTT
TRBD2	TRBV14	NA	TRBJ2-2	CASSRLAGGGELFF	TGTGCCAGCAGCCGACTAGCGGGCGGTGGGGAGCTGTTTTTT
NA	TRBV11-2	NA	TRBJ2-6	CASSPWGDYHSGANVLTF	TGTGCCAGCAGCCCGTGGGGGGATTACCATTCTGGGGCCAACGTCCTGACTTTC
TRBD2	TRBV29-1	NA	TRBJ2-1	CSVVTSGGIYNEQFF	TGCAGCGTTGTGACTAGCGGGGGGATATACAATGAGCAGTTCTTC
NA	TRBV5-1	once	TRBJ2-1	CASSRQDNEQFF	TGCGCCAGCAGCCGTCAGGACAATGAGCAGTTCTTC
TRBD2	TRBV10-3	once	TRBJ2-1	CATAGTSNEQFF	TGTGCCACGGCCGGGACTAGCAATGAGCAGTTCTTC
NA	TRBV5-6	NA	TRBJ2-7	CASSSDSTRAGEQYF	TGTGCCAGCAGCTCTGACAGCACTAGGGCGGGCGAGCAGTACTTC
TRBD1	TRBV6-2/TRBV6-3	NA	TRBJ2-6	CASSQRGQLSSGANVLTF	TGTGCCAGCAGCCAACGGGGACAGCTAAGCTCTGGGGCCAACGTCCTGACTTTC
NA	TRBV5-1	NA	TRBJ1-2	CASSSPGPPSPGYTF	TGCGCCAGCAGCTCTCCGGGACCCCCTTCACCCGGCTACACCTTC
NA	TRBV5-1	NA	TRBJ2-5	CASGLLGQETQYF	TGCGCCAGCGGATTGCTGGGACAAGAGACCCAGTACTTC
NA	TRBV19	NA	TRBJ1-6	CASSRPRGNYSPLHF	TGTGCCAGTAGTCGACCCCGCGGGAACTATTCACCCCTCCACTTT
TRBD1	TRBV5-1	NA	TRBJ2-5	CASSLEGGAETQYF	TGCGCCAGCAGCTTGGAAGGGGGCGCAGAGACCCAGTACTTC
NA	TRBV5-1	NA	TRBJ1-3	CASSEGSGNTIYF	TGCGCCAGCAGTGAGGGATCTGGAAACACCATATATTTT
TRBD1	TRBV7-6	NA	TRBJ2-7	CASSPTGQGGLNEQYF	TGTGCCAGCAGCCCCACGGGACAGGGCGGTCTCAACGAGCAGTACTTC
NA	TRBV6-2/TRBV6-3	once	TRBJ1-1	CASSPRQALMNTEAFF	TGTGCCAGCAGCCCTCGACAGGCGCTCATGAACACTGAAGCTTTCTTT